This T cell receptor beta chain was sequenced during a study of blood T cells in healthy people across ages (dated by TCRdb to the mid-2010s). Looking at the study overall: In model experiments, template switching captured roughly one uniquely barcoded TCR beta cDNA molecule for every two T cells. The study measured age-related changes in TCR beta repertoire diversity using deep sequencing normalized with unique cDNA molecular identifiers. Four age groups were formed from the donors: young (average about 17 years), middle-aged (roughly 38), aged (about 68) and long-lived (more than 75). To avoid experimental bias, donors of different ages were distributed randomly across sequencing lanes. The study analyzed two additional independent replicas of 1 million unique cDNA reads from the same blood draw for two donors, one aged 18 to 29 and one aged 80 or older.

The cysteine opens and the phenylalanine closes a CDR3 of 14 amino acids. Only the CDR3 region is kept as DNA, spanning 42 bases read in frame from base 1. The V and J ends are trimmed by 7 bases and 1 base, leaving 16 bases between them. Based on the germline V gene, the CDR1 and CDR2 sequences are SQVTM and ANQGSEA. Systemically healthy Caucasian individuals from Russia, around 39 in total and aged 6 to 90 years, were included as donors. Each donor gave about 9.7 milliliters of peripheral blood, drawn into EDTA-treated Vacutainer tubes. Ficoll-Paque density-gradient centrifugation was used to isolate PBMCs, with at least 7 million per sample. Trizol reagent was used to extract total RNA from the PBMCs, yielding at least 6 micrograms per sample. The percentages of naive CD45RAhigh/CD27high T cells were determined by flow cytometry on a PBMC aliquot from every donor. The full study reports these points: Estimates of total diversity from one million sequenced T cells were regarded as lower bounds and underestimates. Conclusive comparison of naive and antigen-experienced compartments was prevented by the profiling of bulk unsorted PBMCs. Observed TCR beta diversity per million T cells fell roughly linearly with age, and a significant reduction was already apparent by age roughly 40. There was a strong correlation between observed TCR beta diversity and the percentage of naive T cells measured by flow cytometry. The long-lived group showed more naive CD4+ T cells, fewer expanded clones and increased TCR diversity than the aged group, suggesting age selection. Donor CMV infection status was unknown, potentially confounding age-related changes in expanded clonotypes.

The method behind the library was 5' RACE. Sequencing relied on an Illumina HiSeq 2500. A second PCR of about 7 to 12 cycles was performed with a sample-barcoded 5' primer and a J-beta primer mix. Each TCR beta cDNA molecule received a unique molecular identifier from a template-switch 5' adaptor carrying 12 random nucleotides. At least 2.5 million CDR3-containing paired-end reads were obtained from each sample. All of the RNA was converted into first-strand cDNA using the Mint cDNA synthesis kit, with a TRBC-specific oligonucleotide serving as the primer. After uracil-DNA glycosylase treatment, a first 18-cycle PCR used universal primers M1SS and BC2_uni_R on all cDNA. As for how the authors treated the data: Normalization of each sample was performed by random selection of 1 million high-quality reads, each carrying a distinct molecular identifier. Reads sharing molecular identifiers were discarded rather than binned into consensus sequences. CDR3 identification, clonotype clustering and error correction used MiTCR with a Q25 quality threshold and the strictest error-elimination algorithm. A nonparametric unseen species model using Euler transformation provided a lower-bound estimate of total TCR beta diversity. TCRdb's own reprocessing of the public reads used fastp at Q25 and MiXCR and kept productive beta chains. Every entry covers one CDR3 protein and lists the most common genes and DNA from its rows. None of the V and J calls come from the authors' own analysis; TCRdb made them. The sample table holds 650,000 to 900,000 distinct CDR3 sequences, of which roughly 60% were seen once. The top ten clones comprise 25% to 30% of the sample.

This clonotype came up a few times. No antigen is known for it. Qualities for individual bases were not recorded, and no much larger clone is one base off. The sequencing sample was made of blood. Rearrangement joined TRBV29-1 to TRBJ2-5; the D gene cannot be resolved beyond TRBD1 or TRBD2, each matching 6 bases. This clonotype originated in a man under 40 in good health. The bases read TGCAGCGGGGGGGCGGGACGGACCCAAGAGACCCAGTACTTC. It encodes CSGGAGRTQETQYF.